These 30 T cell receptor beta chains were all obtained from the same sample, sequenced in a study of shared clonotypes between healthy human individuals. Profiled with immunoSEQ multiplex PCR; TCRdb holds only in-frame clones, not every one. Of 950,000 to 1,200,000 clones in the sample, around 77% were seen once. Sequencing was done on a sample of memory CD4+ T cells from PBMCs. Subset in this sample: CD45RA-negative fraction. The receptors come from a man between 18 and 35 years old in good health. Some clones in this sample may be carry-over from other donors' samples.

This rearrangement joins TRBV18 to TRBJ2-2, with TRBD1 matching over 7 bases. The CDR3 extends over 16 amino acids. Germline V gives CDR1 KGHSH, CDR2 LQKENI. V lost 4 bases to trimming and J lost 5 bases; unmatched junction nucleotides: 10. CDR3 protein: CASSQFDRQGTGELFF. The CDR3 DNA reads TGTGCCAGCTCACAATTCGACCGACAGGGAACCGGGGAGCTGTTTTTT.

The chain uses TRBV21-1 and TRBJ2-6; TRBD1, the D gene given by the table, was not confirmed from the DNA. TRBV21-1 is termed a pseudogene. This CDR3 has 16 amino acids. The CDR3 protein is CASSIQDSSGANVLTF. The CDR3 coding sequence is TGTGCCAGCAGCATTCAGGACAGCTCTGGGGCCAACGTCCTGACTTTC.

In regard to this clone: This likely came from a read error, as a far larger clone is one base away. The chain links TRBV5-1 to TRBJ2-7, with TRBD2 matching over 13 bases. This CDR3 has 18 residues. Germline V gene sequence: CDR1 SGHRS, CDR2 YFSETQ. Trimming at V came to 0 bases and at J to 3 bases, leaving 9 bases not matched to a gene. CDR3 loop: CASSLAATGTSGNYEQYF. For the CDR3, the DNA is TGCGCCAGCAGCTTGGCCGCGACCGGGACTAGCGGGAACTACGAGCAGTACTTC. Full variable domain (rest looked up from reference TRBV5-1 and TRBJ2-7): KAGVTQTPRYLIKTRGQQVTLSCSPISGHRSVSWYQQTPGQGLQFLFEYFSETQRNKGNFPGRFSGRQFSNSRSEMNVSTLELGDSALYLCASSLAATGTSGNYEQYFGPGTRLTVT.

The chain combines TRBV7-2 with TRBJ1-1; possibly TRBD1 for D (6 bases). V lost 1 base to trimming and J lost 5 bases, with 20 bases between them. The CDR3 totals 17 residues. Germline-derived CDR1 and CDR2 are SGHTA and FQGNSA. CDR3 loop: CASSLGIWGRSATEAFF. For the CDR3, the DNA is TGTGCCAGCAGCTTAGGTATTTGGGGGCGATCGGCGACTGAAGCTTTCTTT. Based on the CDR3 plus reference TRBV7-2 and TRBJ1-1, the full variable domain is GAGVSQSPSNKVTEKGKDVELRCDPISGHTALYWYRQSLGQGLEFLIYFQGNSAPDKSGLPSDRFSAERTGGSVSTLTIQRTQQEDSAVYLCASSLGIWGRSATEAFFGQGTRLTVV.

This chain uses TRBV18 with TRBJ2-7; 8 nucleotides line up with TRBD2. CDR1 KGHSH and CDR2 LQKENI come from the germline V gene. Trimming removed 4 bases from V and 4 bases from J; junction bases left unmatched: 6. The CDR3 sequence is 14 residues long. In DNA form, the CDR3 reads TGTGCCAGCTCACTGGGACTAGTTTCGTACGAGCAGTACTTC. Translation: CASSLGLVSYEQYF.

V usage is TRBV25-1 and J usage is TRBJ1-6; no definite D call. Trimming removed 3 bases at V and 10 bases at J, with 7 bases between. The CDR3 spans 12 residues. Germline loops: CDR1 MGHDK, CDR2 SYGVNS. The CDR3 protein is CASSDEWSPLHF. CDR3 coding DNA: TGTGCCAGCAGTGACGAGTGGTCACCCCTCCACTTT.

The sample holds one count of this clone. V usage is TRBV7-2 and J usage is TRBJ2-7, with D possibly called TRBD1 or TRBD2 (5 bases each). V gave up 3 bases and J gave up 0 bases, with 15 bases separating them. Germline V gene sequence: CDR1 SGHTA, CDR2 FQGNSA. The CDR3 is 16 amino acids. CDR3 DNA: TGTGCCAGCAGCTTGGTGGGGGTAGGGAGCTCCTACGAGCAGTACTTC. Translating it yields CASSLVGVGSSYEQYF. Variable domain in full (rest from reference TRBV7-2 and TRBJ2-7): GAGVSQSPSNKVTEKGKDVELRCDPISGHTALYWYRQSLGQGLEFLIYFQGNSAPDKSGLPSDRFSAERTGGSVSTLTIQRTQQEDSAVYLCASSLVGVGSSYEQYFGPGTRLTVT.

In its sample, this clone was seen a few times. V and J are TRBV29-1 and TRBJ2-3; TRBD2 agrees at 13 bases. From germline, CDR1 is SQVTM and CDR2 ANQGSEA. V was pared by 7 bases and J by 6 bases, with 4 bases of the junction left unmatched. The CDR3 spans 13 residues. The CDR3 DNA sequence: TGCAGCGAGGCACTAGCGGGAGGGGATACGCAGTATTTT. Its translation is CSEALAGGDTQYF.

This clone occurred a few times. The genes are TRBV13 and TRBJ2-7; 12 positions agree with TRBD1. Germline CDR1 is PRHDT and CDR2 is FYEKMQ (reference sequence). The CDR3 covers 15 residues. The trim removed 3 bases at V and 5 bases at J, leaving 5 bases unmatched. CDR3 protein: CASSFSGQGAHEQYF. CDR3 sequence (DNA): TGTGCCAGCAGCTTTTCGGGACAGGGGGCCCACGAGCAGTACTTC.

This clone was observed a few times. The chain couples TRBV6-1 to TRBJ1-1, with D maybe TRBD1 (6 bases). Trimming pared 8 bases from V and 3 bases from J, leaving 16 bases between. CDR3 size: 14 residues. Germline CDR1 reads MNHNS; CDR2 reads SASEGT. The CDR3 DNA reads TGTGCCAGCTCACTTACAGGGCCGGACACTGAAGCTTTCTTT. Encoded protein: CASSLTGPDTEAFF.

J is TRBJ1-2 and V is TRBV6-4; the D is unclear. The CDR3 length is 14 residues. Germline loops: CDR1 MRHNA, CDR2 SNTAGT. V gave up 6 bases and J gave up 3 bases, with 14 bases separating them. The CDR3 bases are TGTGCCAGCAGGGAGCCTGGGTGGGACTATGGCTACACCTTC. This sequence encodes CASREPGWDYGYTF.

J is TRBJ1-2 and V is TRBV6-5; 10 nucleotides line up with TRBD1. Germline V gives CDR1 MNHEY, CDR2 SVGAGI. The J segment lost 7 bases and the V segment lost 0 bases, leaving 5 bases of the junction unmatched. This CDR3 is built from 15 residues. CDR3 in amino acids: CASSYSGQGVVGYTF. As DNA, the CDR3 is TGTGCCAGCAGTTACTCCGGACAGGGGGTGGTTGGCTACACCTTC.

The J gene is TRBJ2-1, the V gene TRBV2; 11 bases map to TRBD2. With V trimmed by 7 bases and J by 4 bases, 18 bases remained unmatched. From germline, CDR1 is SNHLY and CDR2 FYNNEI. The length of the CDR3 is 19 residues. The CDR3 DNA is TGTGCCAGCACCTACTCGGGACAACCGGGACTAGCGGATTACAATGAGCAGTTCTTC. Its translation is CASTYSGQPGLADYNEQFF.

This clone was seen a handful of times. The chain employs TRBV28 and TRBJ1-4; D is unresolved. The CDR3 runs 14 residues. The germline V gene encodes CDR1 MDHEN and CDR2 SYDVKM. Between the trimmed V and J ends, which lost 1 base and 10 bases, there was a span of 13 bases. The CDR3, as DNA: TGTGCCAGCAGTTTATCCGTCCGGGCTGGAAAACTGTTTTTT. It yields the protein CASSLSVRAGKLFF.

The chain recombines TRBV7-9 with TRBJ2-7, with D possibly being TRBD2 (5 bases). The CDR3 is 13 amino acids. Trimming left V 5 bases short and J 7 bases short, with 15 bases between. From germline, CDR1 is SEHNR and CDR2 FQNEAQ (reference sequence). CDR3 amino acids: CASSLWESREQYF. In nucleotides, the CDR3 is TGTGCCAGCAGCCTCTGGGAGTCGAGGGAGCAGTACTTC.

The chain employs TRBV27 and TRBJ2-2; D unclear. Germline-derived CDR1 and CDR2 are MNHEY and SMNVEV (reference sequence). V shed 6 bases and J shed 6 bases, with 8 bases lying between them. CDR3 length equals 12 residues. The CDR3 nucleotides are TGTGCCAGCAGAGGGTGGGCCGGGGAGCTGTTTTTT. Encoded protein: CASRGWAGELFF.

The sample holds one count of this clone. The V gene is TRBV28, the J gene TRBJ1-4, with TRBD1 matching 9 bases. Germline-derived CDR1 and CDR2 are MDHEN and SYDVKM. The CDR3 is 15 amino acids. The V gene end was trimmed by 7 bases and the J gene end by 8 bases; junction bases not matched to a gene: 11. The CDR3 DNA is TGTGCCAGCAACCCTCCGGGACAGGGAGTAGAAAAACTGTTTTTT. It is translated as CASNPPGQGVEKLFF.

Comment on this clone: Within the sample, other DNA sequences also encode this same CDR3. The CDR3 DNA follows: TGCGCCAGCAGCTTGGGGGGAGGAACTGAAGCTTTCTTT. This codes for CASSLGGGTEAFF. The V gene is TRBV5-1, the J gene TRBJ1-1; D not resolved. Trimming cost V 0 bases and J 5 bases, with 8 bases left between them. CDR1 is SGHRS and CDR2 is YFSETQ in the germline V gene. The CDR3 runs to 13 residues.

The chain couples TRBV28 to TRBJ1-2; D may be TRBD1 (6 bases). Trimming removed 5 bases from V and 5 bases from J, with 18 bases in between. This CDR3 has 15 residues. From germline, CDR1 is MDHEN and CDR2 SYDVKM. Written as DNA, the CDR3 is TGTGCCAGCAGTCAGTCAGGGGTTATAATTTATGGCTACACCTTC. Protein product: CASSQSGVIIYGYTF.

This chain's CDR3 is CASSLARTEPGELFF. CDR3 nucleotides: TGCGCCAGCAGCTTGGCAAGGACAGAGCCCGGGGAGCTGTTTTTT. This rearrangement joins TRBV5-1 to TRBJ2-2; D might be TRBD1 (6 bases). The V end lost 0 bases, the J end lost 6 bases, and 12 bases lay between the germline ends. This CDR3 has 15 amino acids. Germline CDR1 SGHRS, CDR2 YFSETQ. The variable domain in full, completed from reference TRBV5-1 and TRBJ2-2, reads KAGVTQTPRYLIKTRGQQVTLSCSPISGHRSVSWYQQTPGQGLQFLFEYFSETQRNKGNFPGRFSGRQFSNSRSEMNVSTLELGDSALYLCASSLARTEPGELFFGEGSRLTVL.

The chain carries TRBV4-2 and TRBJ1-4, with D possibly matching TRBD1 (5 bases). Germline lookup yields CDR1 LGHNA and CDR2 YNFKEQ. This CDR3 spans 15 amino acids. V gave up 4 bases and J gave up 5 bases, with 14 bases separating them. The CDR3 region has the DNA TGTGCCAGCAGCCTCAAGGGGAGGGCGAATGAAAAACTGTTTTTT. It is translated as CASSLKGRANEKLFF.

Here the CDR3 reads CASSLGGLAGSRELFF. In DNA, the CDR3 is TGTGCCAGCAGCTTGGGGGGACTAGCGGGATCCAGGGAGCTGTTTTTT. This chain joins TRBV5-4 and TRBJ2-2, with 13 bases matching TRBD2. The CDR3 is 16 amino acids. Trimming at V came to 0 bases and at J to 9 bases, leaving 5 bases not matched to a gene. Germline values: CDR1 SGHNT, CDR2 YYREEE (reference sequence).

This clone was counted ten times or more. V is TRBV12-5 and J is TRBJ2-3, with D possibly being TRBD1 or TRBD2 (5 bases each). Per the germline V gene, CDR1 is LGHNT and CDR2 is FRNRAP. This CDR3 is 14 amino acids long. Trimming left V 3 bases short and J 8 bases short, with 15 bases between. For the CDR3, the DNA is TGTGCTAGTGGTTTTGGGGGAGAAGGCGGTACGCAGTATTTT. Translating it yields CASGFGGEGGTQYF.

The genes are TRBV7-6 and TRBJ1-5; the D is unclear. V was pared by 2 bases and J by 6 bases, with 14 bases between. CDR3 length: 15 amino acids. Germline V gene sequence: CDR1 SGHVS, CDR2 FNYEAQ. The CDR3 protein is CASSLSWEYSQPQHF. The DNA of the CDR3 is TGTGCCAGCAGCTTATCTTGGGAGTATAGTCAGCCCCAGCATTTT.

Concerning this clone itself: Distinct nucleotide sequences in the sample also encode this CDR3. This rearrangement joins TRBV27 to TRBJ2-7; D ambiguous. Germline V gene lookup returns CDR1 MNHEY and CDR2 SMNVEV (reference sequence). The V end was cut by 0 bases, the J end by 1 base, with 7 bases between. CDR3 length equals 14 residues. In DNA, the CDR3 is TGTGCCAGCAGTTTATCTGGCCTATCCTACGAGCAGTACTTC. Residues: CASSLSGLSYEQYF.

Notes on this clone: Being one base from a much bigger clone, this may be a read error. The chain couples TRBV7-2 to TRBJ2-2; D is perhaps TRBD1 (5 bases). Germline V gene data show CDR1 as SGHTA and CDR2 as FQGNSA. This CDR3 region has 15 residues. The CDR3, as DNA: TGTGCCGGCAGCCCCAGGGTGGGCGGCGCCGGGGAGCTGTTTTTT. Its translation: CAGSPRVGGAGELFF.

V is TRBV5-1 and J is TRBJ2-3; 8 bases fit TRBD2. The length of the CDR3 is 14 residues. V lost 4 bases and J lost 2; bases outside the gene matches: 3. CDR1 is SGHRS and CDR2 is YFSETQ in the germline V gene. DNA of the CDR3: TGCGCCAGCAGCGAAGCGGGAGCCACAGATACGCAGTATTTT. Its translation is CASSEAGATDTQYF.

The chain is built from TRBV27 and TRBJ1-2; D gene unclear. CDR3 size: 15 residues. V lost 0 bases and J lost 0, with 8 bases in between. Germline-derived CDR1 and CDR2 are MNHEY and SMNVEV (reference sequence). The DNA of the CDR3 is TGTGCCAGCAGTTTATCGAGTCGAGCTAACTATGGCTACACCTTC. Translating it yields CASSLSSRANYGYTF.

To note about this clone: This CDR3 is also generated by other DNA sequences in the sample. V usage is TRBV7-9 and J usage is TRBJ2-5, with TRBD1 matching 8 bases. J lost 5 bases, V lost 3 bases, and 5 bases had no gene match. The CDR3 totals 14 residues. In germline, CDR1 is SEHNR, CDR2 FQNEAQ (reference sequence). DNA of the CDR3: TGTGCCAGCAGCTTTGACAGGGGCGGGGAGACCCAGTACTTC. Amino acid sequence: CASSFDRGGETQYF.

CDR3 sequence: CASRYGDTGELFF. The CDR3 DNA reads TGTGCCAGCAGATACGGTGACACCGGGGAGCTGTTTTTT. The rearrangement links TRBV2 to TRBJ2-2; unclear D gene. Germline V gene data show CDR1 as SNHLY and CDR2 as FYNNEI. V lost 6 bases, J lost 3 bases, and 8 bases lay in between. CDR3 length: 13 amino acids. Supplemented by reference TRBV2 and TRBJ2-2, the full variable domain reads EPEVTQTPSHQVTQMGQEVILRCVPISNHLYFYWYRQILGQKVEFLVSFYNNEISEKSEIFDDQFSVERPDGSNFTLKIRSTKLEDSAMYFCASRYGDTGELFFGEGSRLTVL.